Here is one TCR beta chain with its context. Its antigen is unidentified. Repertoires were generated with immunoSEQ multiplex PCR, while TCRdb's copy carries only in-frame clones and drops some. The table lists 430,000 or so clones, 75% to 95% of them singletons. This specimen comes from a study of Ad26.COV2.S vaccination and SARS-CoV-2 variants. Study context: The Ad26.COV2.S arm of the COV1001 trial was where the donor was placed.

Treatment defined: some 20 received Ad26.COV2.S at low or high dose, single or two shots; about five received placebo; per-sample allocation not given. Sample collection was performed on day 63 after the first vaccine or placebo injection. Within Boston, the person who donated was an adult of 18-55 years. It was Wuhan-strain SARS-CoV-2 spike that the Ad26 vaccine vector expressed. Study-level findings and limits: Breadth of non-spike TCRs did not differ between vaccinees and placebo recipients.

This clonotype originated in a person aged 18 to 59 who received the Ad26.COV2.S COVID-19 vaccine or a placebo. The starting material was peripheral blood, obtained in a trial of Ad26.COV2.S vaccine versus placebo.

The CDR3 nucleotides read TGTGCCAGCAGCCCGGGACTAGCGGGAGGGGATAAAGAGACCCAGTACTTC. Translated, it gives CASSPGLAGGDKETQYF. V and J are TRBV5-4 and TRBJ2-5; 16 bases map to TRBD2. The germline gives CDR1 SGHNT, CDR2 YYREEE (reference sequence). The CDR3 is 17 residues long. V gave up 4 bases and J gave up 3 bases; unmatched junction bases: 6.